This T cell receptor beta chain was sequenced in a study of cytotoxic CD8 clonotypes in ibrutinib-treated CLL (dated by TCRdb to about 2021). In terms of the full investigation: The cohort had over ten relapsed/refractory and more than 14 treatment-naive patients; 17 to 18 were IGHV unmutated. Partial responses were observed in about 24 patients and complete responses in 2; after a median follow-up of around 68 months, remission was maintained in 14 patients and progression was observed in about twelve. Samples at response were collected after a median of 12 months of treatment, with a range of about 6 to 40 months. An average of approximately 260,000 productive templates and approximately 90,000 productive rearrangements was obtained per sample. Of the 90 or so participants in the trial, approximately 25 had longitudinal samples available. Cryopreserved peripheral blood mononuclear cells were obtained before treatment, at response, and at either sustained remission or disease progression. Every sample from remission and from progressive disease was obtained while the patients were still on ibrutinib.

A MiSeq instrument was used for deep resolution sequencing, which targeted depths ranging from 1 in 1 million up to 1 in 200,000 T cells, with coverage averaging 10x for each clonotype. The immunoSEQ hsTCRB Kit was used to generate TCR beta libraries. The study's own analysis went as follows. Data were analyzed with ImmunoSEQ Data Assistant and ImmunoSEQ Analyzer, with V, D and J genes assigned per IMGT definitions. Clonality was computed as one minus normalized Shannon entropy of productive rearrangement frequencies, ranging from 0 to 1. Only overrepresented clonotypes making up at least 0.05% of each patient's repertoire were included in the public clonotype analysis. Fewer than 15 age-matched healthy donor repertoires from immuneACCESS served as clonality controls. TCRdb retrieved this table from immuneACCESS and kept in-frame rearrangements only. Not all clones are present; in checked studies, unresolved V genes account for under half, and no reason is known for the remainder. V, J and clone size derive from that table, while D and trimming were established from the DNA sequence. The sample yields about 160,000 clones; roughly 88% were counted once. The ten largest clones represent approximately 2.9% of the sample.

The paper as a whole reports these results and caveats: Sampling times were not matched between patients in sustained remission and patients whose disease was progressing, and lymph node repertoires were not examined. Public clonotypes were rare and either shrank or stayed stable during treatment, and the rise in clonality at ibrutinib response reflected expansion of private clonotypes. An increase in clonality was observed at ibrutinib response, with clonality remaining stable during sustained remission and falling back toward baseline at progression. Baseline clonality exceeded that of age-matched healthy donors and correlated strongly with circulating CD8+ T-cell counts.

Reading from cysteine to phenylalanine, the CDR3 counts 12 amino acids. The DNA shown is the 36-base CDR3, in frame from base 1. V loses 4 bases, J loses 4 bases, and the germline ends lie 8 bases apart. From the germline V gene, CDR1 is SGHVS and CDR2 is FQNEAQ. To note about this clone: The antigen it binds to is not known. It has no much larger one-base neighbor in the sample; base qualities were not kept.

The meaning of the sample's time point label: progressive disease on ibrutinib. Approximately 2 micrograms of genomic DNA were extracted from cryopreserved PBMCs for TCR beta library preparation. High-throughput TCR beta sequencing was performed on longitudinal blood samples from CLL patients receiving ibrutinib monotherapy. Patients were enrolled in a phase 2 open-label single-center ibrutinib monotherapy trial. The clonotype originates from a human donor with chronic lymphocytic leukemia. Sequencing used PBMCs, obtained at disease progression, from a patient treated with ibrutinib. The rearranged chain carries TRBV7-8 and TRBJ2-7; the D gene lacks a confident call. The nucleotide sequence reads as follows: TGTGCCAGCAGCTCAAAACGTTACGAGCAGTACTTC. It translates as CASSSKRYEQYF.